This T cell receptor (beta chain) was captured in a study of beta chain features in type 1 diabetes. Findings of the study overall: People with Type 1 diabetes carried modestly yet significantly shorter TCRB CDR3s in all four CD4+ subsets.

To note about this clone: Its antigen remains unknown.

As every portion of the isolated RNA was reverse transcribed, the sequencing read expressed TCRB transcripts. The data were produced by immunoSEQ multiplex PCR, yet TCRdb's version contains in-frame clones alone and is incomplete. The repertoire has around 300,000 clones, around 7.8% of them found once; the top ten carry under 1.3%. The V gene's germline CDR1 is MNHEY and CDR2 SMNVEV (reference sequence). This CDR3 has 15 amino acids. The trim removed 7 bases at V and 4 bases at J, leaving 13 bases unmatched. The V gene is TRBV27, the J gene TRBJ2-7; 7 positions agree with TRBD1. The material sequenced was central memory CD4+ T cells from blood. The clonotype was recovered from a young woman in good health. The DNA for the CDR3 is TGTGCCAGCATCAAAGGCTTGGGCAGGGGGTACGAGCAGTACTTC. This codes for CASIKGLGRGYEQYF.